This entry features one T cell receptor beta chain sequence. CDR1 and CDR2 from the germline V gene are MNHNY and SVGAGI (reference sequence). The CDR3 covers 14 residues. V was pared by 2 bases and J by 5 bases, with 12 bases between. This was a deep-level run. The protocol was immunoSEQ multiplex PCR, while the TCRdb copy is restricted to in-frame clones and leaves out a portion. The sample holds some 2,000,000 clones; roughly 94% are singletons and the top ten take 0.1% to 0.15%. This sample is drawn from a study of shared clonotypes between healthy human individuals. The chain carries TRBV6-6 and TRBJ1-1, with D perhaps TRBD1 (5 bases). What was sequenced was naive CD4+ T cells sorted from blood. Subset of the sample: CD45RA+ positively selected. The sequence was collected from a man younger than 35 in good health. CDR3 DNA: TGTGCCAGCAGTTACGGAAGGGGCGGGACTGAAGCTTTCTTT. Amino acids: CASSYGRGGTEAFF.